A selection of T cell receptor beta chains follows, all from one sample in a study of T cell clones after liver transplantation. Profiling relied on immunoSEQ multiplex PCR, and the TCRdb table lists in-frame clones only, not all of them. This table holds some 120,000 clones, around nine tenths found once. Sequenced material: CD4+ T cells from blood, taken 12 months after liver transplant. These receptors originate from a human patient who received a liver transplant. Some T cells may be graft donor cells. Each CDR3 is given with its conserved first and last residue. The D gene is left open where the match is weak. Size tells how often a clone was seen (once, few, many) or the class of an expanded clone, and some rows leave it out.

length | size | J | V | D | CDR3 | DNA
15 | once | TRBJ2-1 | TRBV29-1 | - | CSVAAGQGPRNEQFF | TGCAGCGTGGCTGCGGGCCAGGGGCCTCGCAATGAGCAGTTCTTC
13 | - | TRBJ2-4 | TRBV11-3 | - | CASSSPAMGIQYF | TGTGCCAGCAGCTCTCCAGCCATGGGGATTCAGTACTTC
14 | - | TRBJ1-2 | TRBV27 | - | CASSLWGDSYGYTF | TGTGCCAGCAGTTTATGGGGGGATAGCTATGGCTACACCTTC
15 | - | TRBJ1-4 | TRBV9 | - | CASSVAGMIGEKLFF | TGTGCCAGCAGCGTAGCTGGGATGATAGGTGAAAAACTGTTTTTT
16 | once | TRBJ1-1 | TRBV7-2 | - | CASSLEGGGPIAKAFF | TGTGCCAGCAGCTTAGAGGGGGGAGGACCTATTGCAAAAGCTTTCTTT
14 | few | TRBJ1-4 | TRBV19 | TRBD1 | CASRSAGGIEKLFF | TGTGCCAGTAGGAGTGCAGGGGGCATTGAAAAACTGTTTTTT
16 | - | TRBJ2-1 | TRBV7-9 | TRBD1 | CASSSDRGSSYNEQFF | TGTGCCAGCAGCTCCGACAGGGGTAGCTCCTACAATGAGCAGTTCTTC
14 | - | TRBJ2-7 | TRBV6-5 | - | CASSYGVPSYEQYF | TGTGCCAGCAGTTACGGGGTACCCAGCTACGAGCAGTACTTC
13 | once | TRBJ2-3 | TRBV9 | - | CASSVIGTDTQYF | TGTGCCAGCAGCGTAATAGGCACAGATACGCAGTATTTT
16 | - | TRBJ2-7 | TRBV5-4 | TRBD2 | CASSLAGGSKSYEQYF | TGTGCCAGCAGCTTGGCTGGCGGGAGTAAATCCTACGAGCAGTACTTC
15 | - | TRBJ1-1 | TRBV5-1 | - | CASSLSQGGNTEAFF | TGCGCCAGCAGCTTGTCCCAGGGTGGAAACACTGAAGCTTTCTTT
14 | - | TRBJ2-3 | TRBV6-5 | - | CASSGSRGTDTQYF | TGTGCCAGCAGTGGATCAAGGGGCACAGATACGCAGTATTTT
14 | - | TRBJ1-1 | TRBV7-8 | - | CASSGRGGTTEAFF | TGTGCCAGCAGCGGGAGAGGTGGGACCACTGAAGCTTTCTTT
12 | - | TRBJ1-1 | TRBV6-1 | - | CASSDISRSAFF | TGTGCCAGCAGTGATATAAGCCGTAGCGCTTTCTTT
15 | few | TRBJ2-6 | TRBV6-5 | - | CASSFYQSGANVLTF | TGTGCCAGCAGTTTCTATCAATCTGGGGCCAACGTCCTGACTTTC
14 | few | TRBJ2-7 | TRBV2 | - | CASSPTGRTYEQYF | TGTGCCAGCAGCCCCACTGGGCGGACCTACGAGCAGTACTTC
19 | - | TRBJ2-3 | TRBV4-2 | - | CASSSRSLALYSSTDTQYF | TGTGCCAGCAGCTCAAGGTCCCTAGCGCTTTACTCTAGCACAGATACGCAGTATTTT
15 | - | TRBJ2-5 | TRBV5-1 | TRBD1 | CASSSLTGGGETQYF | TGCGCCAGCAGCTCCCTGACAGGGGGGGGAGAGACCCAGTACTTC
15 | - | TRBJ2-3 | TRBV6-1 | - | CASSARQTIGGTQYF | TGTGCCAGCAGTGCAAGGCAGACCATTGGGGGTACGCAGTATTTT
16 | - | TRBJ2-1 | TRBV5-6 | TRBD1 | CASSLDRGRAYNEQFF | TGTGCCAGCAGCTTGGACAGGGGGCGCGCCTACAATGAGCAGTTCTTC
14 | - | TRBJ2-2 | TRBV10-3 | - | CAARQVANTGELFF | TGTGCCGCCCGACAGGTGGCGAACACCGGGGAGCTGTTTTTT
16 | - | TRBJ2-3 | TRBV5-6 | TRBD2 | CASSSRTSGRTDTQYF | TGTGCCAGCAGCTCCCGGACTAGCGGGAGGACAGATACGCAGTATTTT
13 | - | TRBJ2-7 | TRBV28 | - | CASRTGISYEQYF | TGTGCCAGCCGTACAGGGATCTCCTACGAGCAGTACTTC
14 | few | TRBJ2-1 | TRBV9 | TRBD2 | CASSVATSWNEQFF | TGTGCCAGCAGCGTAGCGACTAGCTGGAATGAGCAGTTCTTC
15 | - | TRBJ2-1 | TRBV30 | - | CAWSDAQDVYNEQFF | TGTGCCTGGAGTGATGCGCAGGACGTCTACAATGAGCAGTTCTTC
14 | - | TRBJ2-5 | TRBV18 | TRBD2 | CASHLAGGQETQYF | TGTGCCAGCCACCTAGCGGGAGGTCAAGAGACCCAGTACTTC
14 | - | TRBJ2-7 | TRBV7-9 | - | CASSSDRDSSEQYF | TGTGCCAGCAGCTCAGACAGGGACTCTTCCGAGCAGTACTTC
14 | - | TRBJ2-5 | TRBV19 | TRBD1 | CASSVETGQETQYF | TGTGCCAGTAGTGTAGAGACAGGGCAAGAGACCCAGTACTTC
15 | - | TRBJ1-5 | TRBV28 | TRBD1 | CASSIRDSSNQPQHF | TGTGCCAGCAGCATACGGGACAGTAGCAATCAGCCCCAGCATTTT
15 | few | TRBJ1-5 | TRBV7-9 | - | CASSLGGSSNQPQHF | TGTGCCAGCAGCTTAGGAGGCAGTAGCAATCAGCCCCAGCATTTT
14 | - | TRBJ2-3 | TRBV11-3 | TRBD1 | CASSPRTGTDTQYF | TGTGCCAGCAGCCCTCGGACAGGGACAGATACGCAGTATTTT
13 | - | TRBJ2-1 | TRBV6-6 | - | CASSYLRDNEQFF | TGTGCCAGCAGTTACTTGCGGGACAATGAGCAGTTCTTC
16 | - | TRBJ2-1 | TRBV4-3 | - | CASSQDRGGSYNEQFF | TGCGCCAGCAGCCAAGATCGTGGGGGTTCCTACAATGAGCAGTTCTTC
18 | - | TRBJ2-7 | TRBV28 | TRBD2 | CASSSAGLAGVRAYEQYF | TGTGCCAGCAGTTCGGCCGGACTAGCGGGAGTTAGAGCCTACGAGCAGTACTTC
11 | - | TRBJ2-3 | TRBV5-4 | - | CASSSTDTQYF | TGTGCCAGCAGCTCCACAGATACGCAGTATTTT
18 | - | TRBJ2-1 | TRBV5-1 | TRBD2 | CASSLAGLGTSGNNEQFF | TGCGCCAGCAGCTTGGCCGGCCTTGGGACTAGCGGAAACAATGAGCAGTTCTTC
16 | - | TRBJ2-7 | TRBV6-1 | - | CASSERASGVSYEQYF | TGTGCCAGCAGTGAACGCGCATCGGGGGTCTCCTACGAGCAGTACTTC
14 | - | TRBJ1-5 | TRBV6-6 | TRBD1 | CASSPLDRDRPQHF | TGTGCCAGCAGTCCGCTAGACAGGGATCGGCCCCAGCATTTT
13 | - | TRBJ1-5 | TRBV7-8 | - | CASSLDPTQPQHF | TGTGCCAGCAGCTTAGACCCCACTCAGCCCCAGCATTTT
12 | - | TRBJ1-5 | TRBV6-5 | - | CASSNPSQPQHF | TGTGCCAGCAGTAACCCGAGTCAGCCCCAGCATTTT
14 | - | TRBJ2-2 | TRBV10-2 | TRBD1 | CASSATGDTGELFF | TGCGCCAGCAGCGCTACAGGGGACACCGGGGAGCTGTTTTTT
13 | - | TRBJ2-3 | TRBV6-4 | - | CASSQESRDTQYF | TGTGCCAGCAGTCAGGAAAGCAGAGATACGCAGTATTTT
15 | - | TRBJ2-1 | TRBV5-1 | - | CASSLRGEEDNEQFF | TGCGCCAGCAGCTTGAGAGGGGAGGAAGACAATGAGCAGTTCTTC
16 | - | TRBJ1-5 | TRBV28 | TRBD1 | CASLEHRGIGNQPQHF | TGTGCCAGCCTTGAACACAGGGGAATCGGCAATCAGCCCCAGCATTTT
14 | - | TRBJ2-2 | TRBV11-3 | - | CASRSGLNTGELFF | TGTGCCAGCAGATCAGGGCTGAACACCGGGGAGCTGTTTTTT
14 | - | TRBJ2-5 | TRBV5-8 | - | CASSLGTVQETQYF | TGTGCCAGCAGCCTTGGGACGGTTCAAGAGACCCAGTACTTC
12 | - | TRBJ2-5 | TRBV19 | - | CASSPPVGTQYF | TGTGCCAGTAGTCCCCCCGTCGGGACCCAGTACTTC
16 | - | TRBJ2-3 | TRBV4-3 | TRBD1 | CASSPRTGDGTDTQYF | TGCGCCAGCAGCCCCCGGACAGGGGATGGGACAGATACGCAGTATTTT
13 | - | TRBJ2-3 | TRBV28 | - | CASSRPSVDTQYF | TGTGCCAGCAGTCGGCCTAGCGTAGATACGCAGTATTTT
16 | - | TRBJ2-1 | TRBV7-9 | TRBD2 | CASSLARLAGYNEQFF | TGTGCCAGCAGCTTAGCCCGGCTAGCGGGTTACAATGAGCAGTTCTTC
14 | - | TRBJ2-5 | TRBV5-1 | - | CASSGLTSGETQYF | TGCGCCAGCAGCGGCCTGACTAGTGGAGAGACCCAGTACTTC